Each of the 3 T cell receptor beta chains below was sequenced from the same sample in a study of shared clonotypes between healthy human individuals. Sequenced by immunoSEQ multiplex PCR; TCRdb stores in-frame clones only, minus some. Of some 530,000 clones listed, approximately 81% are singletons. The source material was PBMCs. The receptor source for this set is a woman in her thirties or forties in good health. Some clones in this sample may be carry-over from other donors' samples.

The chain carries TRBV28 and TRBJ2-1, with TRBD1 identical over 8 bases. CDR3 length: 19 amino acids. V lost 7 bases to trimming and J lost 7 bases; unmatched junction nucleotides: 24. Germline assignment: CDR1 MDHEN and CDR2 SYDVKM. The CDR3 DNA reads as TGTGCCAGCACCGCCTCGGACAGGGAAAGGATTTATGTAGGAAATGAGCAGTTCTTC. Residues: CASTASDRERIYVGNEQFF.

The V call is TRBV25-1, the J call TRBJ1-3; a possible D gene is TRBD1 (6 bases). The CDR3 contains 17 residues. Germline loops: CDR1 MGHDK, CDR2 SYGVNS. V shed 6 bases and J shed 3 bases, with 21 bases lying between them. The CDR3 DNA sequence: TGTGCCAGCAGACAATCCGGGACAATGTCTCATGGAAACACCATATATTTT. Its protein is CASRQSGTMSHGNTIYF. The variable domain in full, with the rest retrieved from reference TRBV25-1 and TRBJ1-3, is EADIYQTPRYLVIGTGKKITLECSQTMGHDKMYWYQQDPGMELHLIHYSYGVNSTEKGDLSSESTVSRIRTEHFPLTLESARPSHTSQYLCASRQSGTMSHGNTIYFGEGSWLTVV.

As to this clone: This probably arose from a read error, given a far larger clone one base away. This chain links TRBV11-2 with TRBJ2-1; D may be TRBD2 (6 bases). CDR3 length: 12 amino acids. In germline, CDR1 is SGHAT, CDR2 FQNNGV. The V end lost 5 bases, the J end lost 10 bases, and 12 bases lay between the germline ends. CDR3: CASSINGREQFF. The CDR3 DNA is TGTGCCAGCAGCATCAATGGGAGGGAGCAGTTCTTC. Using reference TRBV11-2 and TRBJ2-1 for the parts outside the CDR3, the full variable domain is EAGVAQSPRYKIIEKRQSVAFWCNPISGHATLYWYQQILGQGPKLLIQFQNNGVVDDSQLPKDRFSAERLKGVDSTLKIQPAKLEDSAVYLCASSINGREQFFGPGTRLTVL.